This TCR beta chain is from a study of blood T cells in healthy people across ages. Germline V CDR1 and CDR2: LNHNV, YYDKDF (reference sequence). The V gene lost 2 bases and the J gene lost 2 bases, with 7 bases spanning the gap. The CDR3 has 14 residues. The use of a sample-barcoded 5' primer and a J-beta primer mix characterized a second PCR of about 7 to 12 cycles. TCRdb reprocessed the 5' RACE reads via MiXCR and lists one record per CDR3 protein. The sample has about 640,000 distinct CDR3 sequences, 58% seen once. A few counts support this clonotype. Per sample, at least 6 micrograms of total RNA were extracted.

Sequencing was carried out using blood. V and J are TRBV15 and TRBJ2-1; D call uncertain. This TCR was sampled from a man aged 55 to 70 in good health. The CDR3 is CATSRQVTYNEQFF. CDR3 DNA: TGTGCCACCAGCAGACAGGTAACCTACAATGAGCAGTTCTTC.